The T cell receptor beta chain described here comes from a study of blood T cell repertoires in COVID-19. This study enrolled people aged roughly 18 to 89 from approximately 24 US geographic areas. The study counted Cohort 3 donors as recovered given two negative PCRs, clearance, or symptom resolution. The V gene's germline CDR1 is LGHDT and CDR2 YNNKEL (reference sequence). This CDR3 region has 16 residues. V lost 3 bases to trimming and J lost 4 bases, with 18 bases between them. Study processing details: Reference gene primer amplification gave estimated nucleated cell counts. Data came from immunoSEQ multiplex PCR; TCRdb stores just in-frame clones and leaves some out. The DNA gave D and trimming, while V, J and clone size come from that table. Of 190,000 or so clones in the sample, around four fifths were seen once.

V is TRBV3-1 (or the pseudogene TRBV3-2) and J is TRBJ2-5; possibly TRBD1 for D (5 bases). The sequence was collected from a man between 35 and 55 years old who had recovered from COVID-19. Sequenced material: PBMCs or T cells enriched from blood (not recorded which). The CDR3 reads CASSQGRIGIRETQYF. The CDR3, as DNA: TGTGCCAGCAGCCAGGGGCGGATAGGAATTCGAGAGACCCAGTACTTC.